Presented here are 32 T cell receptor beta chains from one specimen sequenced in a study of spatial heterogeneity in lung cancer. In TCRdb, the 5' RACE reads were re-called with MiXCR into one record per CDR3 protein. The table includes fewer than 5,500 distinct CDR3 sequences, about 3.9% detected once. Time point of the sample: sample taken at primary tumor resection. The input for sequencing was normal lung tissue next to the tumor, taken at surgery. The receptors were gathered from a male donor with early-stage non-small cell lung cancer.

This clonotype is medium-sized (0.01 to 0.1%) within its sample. CDR3 amino acids: CSGDRDFNNEQFF. CDR3 coding DNA: TGCAGTGGGGACCGGGACTTCAACAATGAGCAGTTCTTC. The chain joins TRBV20-1 to TRBJ2-1, with D maybe TRBD2 (6 bases). CDR3 length equals 13 residues. V lost 7 bases to trimming and J lost 5 bases, with 15 bases between them. The germline V gene has CDR1 DFQATT and CDR2 SNEGSKA (reference sequence).

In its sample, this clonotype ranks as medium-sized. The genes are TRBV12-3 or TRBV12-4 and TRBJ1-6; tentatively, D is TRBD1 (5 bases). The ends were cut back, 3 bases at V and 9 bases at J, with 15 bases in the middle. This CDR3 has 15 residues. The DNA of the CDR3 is TGTGCCAGCAGTTTCGGGGCAGGTCTAAGTTCACCCCTCCACTTT. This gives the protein CASSFGAGLSSPLHF.

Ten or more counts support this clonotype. The CDR3 DNA sequence: TGCGGGGGACAGTCCTCTGGAAACACCATATATTTT. Protein: CGGQSSGNTIYF. The V and J genes are TRBV29-1 and TRBJ1-3; 7 positions agree with TRBD1. The CDR3 has 12 residues. Germline-derived CDR1 and CDR2 are SQVTM and ANQGSEA. Full variable domain (rest looked up from reference TRBV29-1 and TRBJ1-3): SAVISQKPSRDICQRGTSLTIQCQVDSQVTMMFWYRQQPGQSLTLIATANQGSEATYESGFVIDKFPISRPNLTFSTLTVSNMSPEDSSIYLCGGQSSGNTIYFGEGSWLTVV.

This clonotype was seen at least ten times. CDR3 loop: CASSLTTANTDTQYF. The CDR3 DNA sequence: TGCGCCAGCAGCTTGACGACGGCCAACACAGATACGCAGTATTTT. This chain connects TRBV5-1 to TRBJ2-3; D uncertain. The CDR3 sequence is 15 residues long. V gave up 1 base and J gave up 2 bases, with 11 bases separating them. Germline V gives CDR1 SGHRS, CDR2 YFSETQ.

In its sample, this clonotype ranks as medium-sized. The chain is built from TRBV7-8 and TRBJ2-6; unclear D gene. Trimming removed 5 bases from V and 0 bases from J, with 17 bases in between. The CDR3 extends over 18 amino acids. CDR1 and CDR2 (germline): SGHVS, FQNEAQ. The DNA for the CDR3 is TGTGCCAGCAGCCCTACAACTCTAGGGCTCTCTGGGGCCAACGTCCTGACTTTC. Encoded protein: CASSPTTLGLSGANVLTF.

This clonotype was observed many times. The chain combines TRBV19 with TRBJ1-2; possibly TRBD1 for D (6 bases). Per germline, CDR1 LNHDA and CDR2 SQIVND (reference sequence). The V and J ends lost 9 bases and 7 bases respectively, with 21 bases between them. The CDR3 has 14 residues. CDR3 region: CASRTETSLGGYTF. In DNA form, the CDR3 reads TGTGCCAGCAGGACAGAAACCTCTCTCGGTGGCTACACCTTC.

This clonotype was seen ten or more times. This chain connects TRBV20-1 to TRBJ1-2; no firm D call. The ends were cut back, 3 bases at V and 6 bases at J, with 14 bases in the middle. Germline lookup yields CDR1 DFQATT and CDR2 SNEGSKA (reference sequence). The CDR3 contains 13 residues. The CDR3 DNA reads TGCAGTGCTAGGAGACAAGACAACCATGGCTACACCTTC. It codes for CSARRQDNHGYTF.

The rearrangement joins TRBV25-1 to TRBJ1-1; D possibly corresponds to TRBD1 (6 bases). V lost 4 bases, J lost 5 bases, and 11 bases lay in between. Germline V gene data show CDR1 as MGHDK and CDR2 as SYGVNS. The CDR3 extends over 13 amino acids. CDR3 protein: CASSAGVSTEAFF. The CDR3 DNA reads TGTGCCAGCAGTGCAGGGGTTTCAACTGAAGCTTTCTTT.

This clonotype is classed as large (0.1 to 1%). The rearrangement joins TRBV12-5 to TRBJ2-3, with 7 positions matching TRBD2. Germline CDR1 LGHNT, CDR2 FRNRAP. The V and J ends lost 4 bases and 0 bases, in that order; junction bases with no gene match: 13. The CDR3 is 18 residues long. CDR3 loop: CASGSSGGVRPSTDTQYF. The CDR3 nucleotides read TGTGCTAGTGGTTCGTCGGGAGGTGTGAGGCCTAGCACAGATACGCAGTATTTT.

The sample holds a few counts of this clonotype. In DNA, the CDR3 is TGTGCCAGCAGAATGGGACAGGGGTGGACAGATACGCAGTATTTT. Translating it yields CASRMGQGWTDTQYF. The J gene is TRBJ2-3, the V gene TRBV28; 10 bases are shared with TRBD1. Germline V lookup: CDR1 MDHEN, CDR2 SYDVKM. After removal of 6 bases from V and 3 bases from J, the junction contained 6 bases not matched to a gene. The CDR3 spans 15 residues.

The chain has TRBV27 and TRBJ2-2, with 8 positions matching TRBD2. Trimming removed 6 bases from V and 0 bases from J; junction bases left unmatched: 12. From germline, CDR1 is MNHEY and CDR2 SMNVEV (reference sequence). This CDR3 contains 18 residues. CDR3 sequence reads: CASSPGLAKISNTGELFF. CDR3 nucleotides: TGTGCCAGCAGCCCCGGACTAGCCAAAATTTCGAACACCGGGGAGCTGTTTTTT.

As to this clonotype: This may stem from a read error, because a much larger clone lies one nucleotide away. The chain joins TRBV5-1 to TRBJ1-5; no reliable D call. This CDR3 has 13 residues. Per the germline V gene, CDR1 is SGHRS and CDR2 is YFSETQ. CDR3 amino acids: CVSSLRGNQPQHF. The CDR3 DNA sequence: TGCGTCAGCAGCTTGCGGGGTAATCAGCCCCAGCATTTT.

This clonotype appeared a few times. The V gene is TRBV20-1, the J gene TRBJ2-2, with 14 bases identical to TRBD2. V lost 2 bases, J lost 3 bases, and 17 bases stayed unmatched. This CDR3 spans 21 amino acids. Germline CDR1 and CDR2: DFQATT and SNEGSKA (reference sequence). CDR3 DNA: TGCAGTGCTAGAAGCTACCGAATGACTAGCGGGGGGGCCACGGACACCGGGGAGCTGTTTTTT. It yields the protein CSARSYRMTSGGATDTGELFF.

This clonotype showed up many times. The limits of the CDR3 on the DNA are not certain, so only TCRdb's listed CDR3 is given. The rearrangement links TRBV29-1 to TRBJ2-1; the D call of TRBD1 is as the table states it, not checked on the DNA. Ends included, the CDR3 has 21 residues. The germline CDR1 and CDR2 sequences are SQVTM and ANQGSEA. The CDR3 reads CSVGTGWTSTTMSSSSGKQFF.

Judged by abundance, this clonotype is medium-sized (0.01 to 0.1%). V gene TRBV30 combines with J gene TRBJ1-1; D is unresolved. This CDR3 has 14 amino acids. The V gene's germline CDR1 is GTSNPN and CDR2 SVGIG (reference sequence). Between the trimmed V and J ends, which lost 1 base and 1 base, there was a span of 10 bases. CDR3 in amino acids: CAWSEVVGNTEAFF. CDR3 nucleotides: TGTGCCTGGAGTGAGGTGGTCGGGAACACTGAAGCTTTCTTT.

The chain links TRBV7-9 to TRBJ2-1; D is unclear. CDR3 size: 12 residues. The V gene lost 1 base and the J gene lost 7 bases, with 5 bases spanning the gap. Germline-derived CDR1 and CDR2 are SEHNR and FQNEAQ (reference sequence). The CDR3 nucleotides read TGTGCCAGCAGCTTAGTCTTAAATGAGCAGTTCTTC. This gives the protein CASSLVLNEQFF.

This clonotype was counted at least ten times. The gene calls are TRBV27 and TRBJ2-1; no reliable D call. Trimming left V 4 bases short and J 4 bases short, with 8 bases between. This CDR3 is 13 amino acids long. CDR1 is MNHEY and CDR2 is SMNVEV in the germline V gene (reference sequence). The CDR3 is CASSSGRYNEQFF. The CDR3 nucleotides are TGTGCCAGCAGTTCCGGCCGGTACAATGAGCAGTTCTTC.

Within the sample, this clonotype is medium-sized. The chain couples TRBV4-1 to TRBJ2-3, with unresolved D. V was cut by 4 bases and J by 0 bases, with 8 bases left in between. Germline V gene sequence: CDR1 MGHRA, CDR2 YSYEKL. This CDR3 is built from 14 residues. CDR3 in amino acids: CASSPTASTDTQYF. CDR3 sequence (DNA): TGCGCCAGCAGCCCGACGGCAAGCACAGATACGCAGTATTTT.

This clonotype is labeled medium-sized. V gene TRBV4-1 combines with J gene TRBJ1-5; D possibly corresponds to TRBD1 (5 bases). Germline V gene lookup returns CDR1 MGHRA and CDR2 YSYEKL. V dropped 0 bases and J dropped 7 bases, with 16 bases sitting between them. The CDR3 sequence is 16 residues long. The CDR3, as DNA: TGCGCCAGCAGCCAAGATGGCAGTGGTCGGGGGCAGCCCCAGCATTTT. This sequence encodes CASSQDGSGRGQPQHF.

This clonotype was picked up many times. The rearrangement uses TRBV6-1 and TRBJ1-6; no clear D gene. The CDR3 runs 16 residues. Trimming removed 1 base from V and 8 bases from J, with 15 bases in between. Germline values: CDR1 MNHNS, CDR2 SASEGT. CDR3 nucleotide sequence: TGTGCCAGCAGTGAAGACGAGGTTGGGAGGGATTCACCCCTCCACTTT. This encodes CASSEDEVGRDSPLHF.

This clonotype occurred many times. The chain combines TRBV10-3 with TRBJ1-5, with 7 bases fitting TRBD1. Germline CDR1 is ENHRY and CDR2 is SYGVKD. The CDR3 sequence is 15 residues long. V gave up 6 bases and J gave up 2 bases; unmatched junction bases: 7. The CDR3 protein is CAISPQGGGNQPQHF. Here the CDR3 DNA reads TGTGCCATCAGCCCCCAAGGGGGCGGCAATCAGCCCCAGCATTTT.

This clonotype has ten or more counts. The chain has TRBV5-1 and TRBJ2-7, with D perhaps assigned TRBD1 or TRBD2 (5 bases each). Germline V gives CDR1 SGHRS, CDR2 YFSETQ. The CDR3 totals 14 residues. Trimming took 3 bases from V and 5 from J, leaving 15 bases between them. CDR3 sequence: CASSWDGIGDEQYF. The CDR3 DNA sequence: TGCGCCAGCAGCTGGGACGGGATTGGGGACGAGCAGTACTTC.

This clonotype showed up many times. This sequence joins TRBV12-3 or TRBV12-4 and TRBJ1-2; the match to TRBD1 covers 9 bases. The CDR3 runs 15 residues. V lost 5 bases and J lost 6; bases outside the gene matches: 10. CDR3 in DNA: TGTGCCAGCAGTACTTTATACAGGGGGCGCGATGGCTACACCTTC. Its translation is CASSTLYRGRDGYTF.

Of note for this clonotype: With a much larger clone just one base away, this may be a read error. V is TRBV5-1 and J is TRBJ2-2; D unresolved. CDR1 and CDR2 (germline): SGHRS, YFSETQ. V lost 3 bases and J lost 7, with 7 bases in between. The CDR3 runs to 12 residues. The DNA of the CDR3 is TGCGCCAGCAGCTCTTCTATCGGGGAGCTGTTTTTT. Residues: CASSSSIGELFF.

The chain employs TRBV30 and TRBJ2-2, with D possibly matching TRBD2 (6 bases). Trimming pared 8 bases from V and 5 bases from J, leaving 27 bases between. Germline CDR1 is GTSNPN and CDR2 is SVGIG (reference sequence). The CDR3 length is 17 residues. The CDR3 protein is CAGVRDWTRGGTGELFF. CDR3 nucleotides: TGTGCCGGGGTCCGGGACTGGACCCGAGGTGGGACCGGGGAGCTGTTTTTT. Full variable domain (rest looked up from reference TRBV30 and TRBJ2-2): SQTIHQWPATLVQPVGSPLSLECTVEGTSNPNLYWYRQAAGRGLQLLFYSVGIGQISSEVPQNLSASRPQDRQFILSSKKLLLSDSGFYLCAGVRDWTRGGTGELFFGEGSRLTVL.

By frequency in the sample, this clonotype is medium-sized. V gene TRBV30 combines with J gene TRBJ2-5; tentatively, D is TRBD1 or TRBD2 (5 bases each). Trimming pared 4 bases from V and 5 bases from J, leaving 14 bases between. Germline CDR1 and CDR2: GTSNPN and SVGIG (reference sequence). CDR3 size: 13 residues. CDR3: CAWKMAGTETQYF. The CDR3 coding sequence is TGTGCCTGGAAAATGGCAGGGACGGAGACCCAGTACTTC.

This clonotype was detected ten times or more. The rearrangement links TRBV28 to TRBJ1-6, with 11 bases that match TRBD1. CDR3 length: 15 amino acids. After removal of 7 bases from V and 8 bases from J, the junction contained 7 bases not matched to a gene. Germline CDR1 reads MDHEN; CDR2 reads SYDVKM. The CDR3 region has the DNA TGTGCCAGCACCGGGGGACAGGGGGAACATTCACCCCTCCACTTT. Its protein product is CASTGGQGEHSPLHF.

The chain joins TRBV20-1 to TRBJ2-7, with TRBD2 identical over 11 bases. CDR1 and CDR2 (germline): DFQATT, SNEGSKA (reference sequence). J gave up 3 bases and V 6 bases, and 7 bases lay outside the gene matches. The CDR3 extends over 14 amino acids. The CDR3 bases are TGCAGTGCGCGTAGCGGGAGGGGGGGCTACGAGCAGTACTTC. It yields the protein CSARSGRGGYEQYF.

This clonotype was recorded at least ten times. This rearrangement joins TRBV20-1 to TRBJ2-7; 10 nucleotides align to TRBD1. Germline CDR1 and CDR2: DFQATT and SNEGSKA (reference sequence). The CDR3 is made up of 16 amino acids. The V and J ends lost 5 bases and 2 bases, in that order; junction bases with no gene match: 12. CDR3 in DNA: TGCAGTGCTGAGTACCTCCGGGACAGGGGTACCTACGAGCAGTACTTC. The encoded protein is CSAEYLRDRGTYEQYF.

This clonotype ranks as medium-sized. CDR3 loop: CASSEGGVLEQYF. CDR3 nucleotides: TGTGCCAGCAGTGAGGGAGGAGTTTTGGAGCAGTACTTC. This chain joins TRBV2 and TRBJ2-7; the D gene is possibly TRBD2 (6 bases). The CDR3 is made up of 13 amino acids. V lost 3 bases, J lost 7 bases, and 13 bases lay in between. CDR1 and CDR2 from the germline V gene are SNHLY and FYNNEI.

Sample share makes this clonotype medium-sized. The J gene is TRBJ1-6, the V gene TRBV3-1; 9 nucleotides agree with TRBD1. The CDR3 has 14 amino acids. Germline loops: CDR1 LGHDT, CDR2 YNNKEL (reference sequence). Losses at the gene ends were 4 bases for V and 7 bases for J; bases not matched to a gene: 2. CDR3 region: CASSLDRGNSPLHF. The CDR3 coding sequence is TGTGCCAGCAGCCTAGACAGGGGGAATTCACCCCTCCACTTT. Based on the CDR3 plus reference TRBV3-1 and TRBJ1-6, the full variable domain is DTAVSQTPKYLVTQMGNDKSIKCEQNLGHDTMYWYKQDSKKFLKIMFSYNNKELIINETVPNRFSPKSPDKAHLNLHINSLELGDSAVYFCASSLDRGNSPLHFGNGTRLTVT.

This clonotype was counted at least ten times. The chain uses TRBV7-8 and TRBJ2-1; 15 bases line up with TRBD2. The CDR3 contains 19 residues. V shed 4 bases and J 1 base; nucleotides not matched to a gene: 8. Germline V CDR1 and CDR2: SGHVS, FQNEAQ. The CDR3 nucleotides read TGTGCCAGCAGCTCGACCCCCGGACTAGCGGGAGGGTCCTACAATGAGCAGTTCTTC. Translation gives CASSSTPGLAGGSYNEQFF.